This TCR beta chain stems from a study of CD8+ T cells in alopecia areata. Of note for this clone: The antigen is undetermined.

Sampling of alopecia areata patients yielded lesional scalp punch biopsies as well as peripheral blood. The CDR3 spans 14 residues. Per germline, CDR1 SNHLY and CDR2 FYNNEI. J was trimmed by 4 bases and V by 6 bases; bases with no gene match: 3. Broader study findings: Affected lesional scalp, above all in alopecia totalis/universalis, was more clonal than normal scalp. The study found TCR sharing across patients less clear than in mice, possibly for HLA reasons.

RNA, once extracted, was reverse transcribed into cDNA for use as the sequencing template. The assay was immunoSEQ multiplex PCR, and TCRdb's table has in-frame clones only and misses some. The data show over 25,000 clones, roughly 80% seen once. The sequenced sample consisted of NKG2D-low CD8+ T cells sorted from blood. J is TRBJ2-7 and V is TRBV2, with 13 bases matching TRBD2. The receptor was derived from a human donor with alopecia areata. The CDR3 sequence: CASRLAGGLYEQYF. CDR3 DNA: TGTGCCAGCAGACTAGCGGGAGGGCTGTACGAGCAGTACTTC. The full variable domain, rest sourced from reference TRBV2 and TRBJ2-7, is EPEVTQTPSHQVTQMGQEVILRCVPISNHLYFYWYRQILGQKVEFLVSFYNNEISEKSEIFDDQFSVERPDGSNFTLKIRSTKLEDSAMYFCASRLAGGLYEQYFGPGTRLTVT.